The 8 T cell receptor beta chains listed next were all sequenced from one sample in a study of T cell changes during pregnancy in multiple sclerosis. The data were produced by immunoSEQ multiplex PCR, yet TCRdb's version contains in-frame clones alone and is incomplete. The profile covers 70,000 or so clones, with around 92% appearing a single time and around 0.7% taken by the ten largest. The source material was peripheral blood, sampled in the third trimester of pregnancy. The receptors originated from a female donor in good health, enrolled as a control in a pregnancy study.

The genes are TRBV27 and TRBJ2-1, with TRBD2 identical over 11 bases. Losses at the gene ends were 6 bases for V and 0 bases for J; bases not matched to a gene: 13. The CDR3 has 19 amino acids. The germline CDR1 and CDR2 sequences are MNHEY and SMNVEV (reference sequence). This CDR3 reads CASSSNGLAGSRSYNEQFF. In DNA form, the CDR3 reads TGTGCCAGCAGCTCCAACGGACTAGCGGGCAGCCGCTCCTACAATGAGCAGTTCTTC.

The chain links TRBV11-2 to TRBJ2-3; TRBD2 matches 11 bases. Trimming removed 4 bases from V and 3 bases from J; junction bases left unmatched: 3. This CDR3 is 15 amino acids long. Per the germline V gene, CDR1 is SGHAT and CDR2 is FQNNGV. CDR3 nucleotides: TGTGCCAGCAGCTCTAGCGGGGGGACAACAGATACGCAGTATTTT. Translating it yields CASSSSGGTTDTQYF.

V usage is TRBV7-2 and J usage is TRBJ2-1, with 8 bases identical to TRBD1. CDR1 and CDR2 (germline): SGHTA, FQGNSA. This CDR3 spans 15 amino acids. V dropped 3 bases and J dropped 2; count of bases not matched to a gene: 3. The CDR3 DNA reads as TGTGCCAGCAGCTTGACGACAGGGGCCTACAATGAGCAGTTCTTC. Its translation: CASSLTTGAYNEQFF.

V and J are TRBV9 and TRBJ1-2; maybe TRBD1 (5 bases). CDR1 and CDR2 from the germline V gene are SGDLS and YYNGEE. V shed 2 bases and J shed 2 bases, with 16 bases lying between them. The CDR3 runs 16 residues. Written as DNA, the CDR3 is TGTGCCAGCAGCGTCGGGGGTGTAGGGACGAACTATGGCTACACCTTC. Protein product: CASSVGGVGTNYGYTF.

This chain connects TRBV19 to TRBJ2-7, with 9 positions matching TRBD1. The CDR3 has 18 amino acids. The V segment lost 5 bases and the J segment 0 bases; nucleotides outside the gene matches: 14. Looked up from germline, CDR1 is LNHDA and CDR2 is SQIVND (reference sequence). CDR3 bases: TGTGCCAGTAGTCCCCAAGGGACAGGGACCAGAAGCTCCTACGAGCAGTACTTC. This codes for CASSPQGTGTRSSYEQYF.

This clone was found once. The V and J genes are TRBV7-2 and TRBJ1-6; D might be TRBD1 (5 bases). Per the germline V gene, CDR1 is SGHTA and CDR2 is FQGNSA. The CDR3 extends over 13 amino acids. Trimming left V 5 bases short and J 6 bases short, with 8 bases between. CDR3 DNA: TGTGCCAGCAGCCAGGGCGCTAATTCACCCCTCCACTTT. Translating it yields CASSQGANSPLHF.

CDR3 sequence: CASRTYPGTSGSSSYNEQFF. The CDR3 region has the DNA TGTGCCAGCAGAACGTACCCCGGGACTAGCGGGAGTAGCTCCTACAATGAGCAGTTCTTC. This chain links TRBV28 with TRBJ2-1, with 14 bases matching TRBD2. This CDR3 spans 20 amino acids. CDR1 and CDR2 (germline): MDHEN, SYDVKM. After removal of 6 bases from V and 0 bases from J, the junction contained 13 bases not matched to a gene.

The chain recombines TRBV9 with TRBJ2-1; TRBD1 is a possible D gene (6 bases). The CDR3 covers 14 residues. V lost 2 bases to trimming and J lost 8 bases, with 14 bases between them. Germline V gives CDR1 SGDLS, CDR2 YYNGEE. CDR3 region: CASSVGAGAYEQFF. DNA of the CDR3: TGTGCCAGCAGCGTCGGTGCAGGGGCCTATGAGCAGTTCTTC. Using reference TRBV9 and TRBJ2-1 for the parts outside the CDR3, the full variable domain is DSGVTQTPKHLITATGQRVTLRCSPRSGDLSVYWYQQSLDQGLQFLIQYYNGEERAKGNILERFSAQQFPDLHSELNLSSLELGDSALYFCASSVGAGAYEQFFGPGTRLTVL.